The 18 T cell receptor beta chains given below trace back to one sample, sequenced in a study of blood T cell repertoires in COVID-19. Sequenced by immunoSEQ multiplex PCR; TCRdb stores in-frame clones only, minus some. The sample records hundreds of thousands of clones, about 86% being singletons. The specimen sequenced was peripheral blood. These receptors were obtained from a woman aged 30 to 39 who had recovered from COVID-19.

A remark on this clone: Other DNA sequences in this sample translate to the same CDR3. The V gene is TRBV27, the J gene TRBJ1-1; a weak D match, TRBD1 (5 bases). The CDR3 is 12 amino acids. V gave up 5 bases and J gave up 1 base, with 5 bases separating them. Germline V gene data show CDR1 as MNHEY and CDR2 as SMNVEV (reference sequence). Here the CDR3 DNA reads TGTGCCAGCAGTAGGGGGAACACTGAAGCTTTCTTT. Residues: CASSRGNTEAFF.

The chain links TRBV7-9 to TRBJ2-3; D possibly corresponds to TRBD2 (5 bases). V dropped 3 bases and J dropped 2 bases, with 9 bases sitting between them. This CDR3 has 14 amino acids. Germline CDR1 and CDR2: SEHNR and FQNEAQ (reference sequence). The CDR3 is CASSLTTPTDTQYF. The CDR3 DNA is TGTGCCAGCAGCTTGACTACCCCCACAGATACGCAGTATTTT.

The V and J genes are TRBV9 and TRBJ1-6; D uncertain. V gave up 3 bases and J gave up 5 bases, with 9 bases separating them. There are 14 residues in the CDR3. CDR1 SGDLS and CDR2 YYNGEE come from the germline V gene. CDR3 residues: CASSARGDNSPLHF. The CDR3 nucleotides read TGTGCCAGCAGCGCGCGGGGAGATAATTCACCCCTCCACTTT. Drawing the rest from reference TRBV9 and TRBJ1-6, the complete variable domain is DSGVTQTPKHLITATGQRVTLRCSPRSGDLSVYWYQQSLDQGLQFLIQYYNGEERAKGNILERFSAQQFPDLHSELNLSSLELGDSALYFCASSARGDNSPLHFGNGTRLTVT.

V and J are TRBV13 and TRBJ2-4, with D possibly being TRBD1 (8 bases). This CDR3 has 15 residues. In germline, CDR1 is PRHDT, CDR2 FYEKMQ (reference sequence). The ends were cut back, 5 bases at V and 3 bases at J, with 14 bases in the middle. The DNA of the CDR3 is TGTGCCAGCAGCGTGACAGGGGAGGGCAAAAACATTCAGTACTTC. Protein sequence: CASSVTGEGKNIQYF.

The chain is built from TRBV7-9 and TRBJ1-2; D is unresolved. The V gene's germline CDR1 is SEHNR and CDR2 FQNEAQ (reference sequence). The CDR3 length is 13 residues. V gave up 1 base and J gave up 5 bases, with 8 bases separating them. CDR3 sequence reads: CASSLGTEYGYTF. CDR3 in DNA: TGTGCCAGCAGCTTAGGGACTGAGTATGGCTACACCTTC.

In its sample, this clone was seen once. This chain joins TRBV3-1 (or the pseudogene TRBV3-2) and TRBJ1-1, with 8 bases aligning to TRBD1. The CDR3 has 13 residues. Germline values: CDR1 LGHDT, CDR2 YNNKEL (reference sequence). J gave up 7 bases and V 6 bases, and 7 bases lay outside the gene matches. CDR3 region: CASSSKDRVEAFF. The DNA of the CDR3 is TGTGCCAGCAGTTCCAAGGACAGGGTTGAAGCTTTCTTT.

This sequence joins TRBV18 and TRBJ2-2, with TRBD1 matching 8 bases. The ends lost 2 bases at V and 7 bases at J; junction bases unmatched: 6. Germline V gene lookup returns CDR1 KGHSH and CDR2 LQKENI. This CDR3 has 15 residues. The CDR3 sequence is CASSPRQGNVGELFF. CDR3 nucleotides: TGTGCCAGCTCACCAAGACAGGGGAATGTCGGGGAGCTGTTTTTT.

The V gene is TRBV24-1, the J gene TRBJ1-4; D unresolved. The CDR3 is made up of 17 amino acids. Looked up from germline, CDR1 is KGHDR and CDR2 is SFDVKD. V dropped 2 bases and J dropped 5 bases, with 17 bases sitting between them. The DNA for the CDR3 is TGTGCCACCAGTGATTCTAATAAAGAACCCACGAATGAAAAACTGTTTTTT. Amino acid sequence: CATSDSNKEPTNEKLFF.

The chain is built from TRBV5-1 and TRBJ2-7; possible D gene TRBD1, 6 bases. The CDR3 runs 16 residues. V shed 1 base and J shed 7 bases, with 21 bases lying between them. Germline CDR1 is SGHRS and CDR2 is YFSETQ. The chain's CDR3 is CASSLFYRESLGEQYF. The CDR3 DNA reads TGCGCCAGCAGCTTGTTTTACAGGGAATCTCTGGGGGAGCAGTACTTC.

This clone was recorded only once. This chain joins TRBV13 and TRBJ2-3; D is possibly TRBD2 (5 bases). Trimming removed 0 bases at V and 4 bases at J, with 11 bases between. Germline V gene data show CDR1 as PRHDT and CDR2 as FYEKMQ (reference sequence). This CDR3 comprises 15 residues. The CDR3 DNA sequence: TGTGCCAGCAGCTTAGGGGGCCGGGAATCAGATACGCAGTATTTT. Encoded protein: CASSLGGRESDTQYF.

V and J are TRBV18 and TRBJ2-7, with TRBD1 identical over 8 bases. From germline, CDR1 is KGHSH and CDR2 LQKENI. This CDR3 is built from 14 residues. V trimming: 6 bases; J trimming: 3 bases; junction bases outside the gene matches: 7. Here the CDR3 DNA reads TGTGCCAGCTCCCGAGGACAGGGAGTCTACGAGCAGTACTTC. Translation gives CASSRGQGVYEQYF.

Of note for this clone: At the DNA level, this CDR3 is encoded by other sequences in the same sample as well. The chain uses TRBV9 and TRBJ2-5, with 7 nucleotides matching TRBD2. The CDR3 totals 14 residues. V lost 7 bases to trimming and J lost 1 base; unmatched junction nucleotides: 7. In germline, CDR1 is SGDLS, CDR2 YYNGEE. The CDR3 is CASSVGRSQETQYF. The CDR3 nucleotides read TGTGCCAGCTCGGTCGGGAGGAGCCAAGAGACCCAGTACTTC.

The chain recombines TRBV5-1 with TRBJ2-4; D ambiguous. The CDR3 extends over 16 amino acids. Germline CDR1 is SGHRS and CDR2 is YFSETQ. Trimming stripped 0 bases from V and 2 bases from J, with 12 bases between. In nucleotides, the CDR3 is TGCGCCAGCAGCTTGGGACCCGGAGACTCCAAAAACATTCAGTACTTC. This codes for CASSLGPGDSKNIQYF. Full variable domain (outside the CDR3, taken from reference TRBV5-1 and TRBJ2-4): KAGVTQTPRYLIKTRGQQVTLSCSPISGHRSVSWYQQTPGQGLQFLFEYFSETQRNKGNFPGRFSGRQFSNSRSEMNVSTLELGDSALYLCASSLGPGDSKNIQYFGAGTRLSVL.

CDR3 protein: CASSFAGGRATDTQYF. The DNA for the CDR3 is TGTGCCAGCAGCTTTGCAGGCGGGAGGGCAACAGATACGCAGTATTTT. The V call is TRBV11-2, the J call TRBJ2-3; 9 nucleotides match TRBD2. Germline V gene lookup returns CDR1 SGHAT and CDR2 FQNNGV. The CDR3 extends over 16 amino acids. Germline trimming cut 3 bases from V and 3 bases from J; bases unmatched to any gene: 7.

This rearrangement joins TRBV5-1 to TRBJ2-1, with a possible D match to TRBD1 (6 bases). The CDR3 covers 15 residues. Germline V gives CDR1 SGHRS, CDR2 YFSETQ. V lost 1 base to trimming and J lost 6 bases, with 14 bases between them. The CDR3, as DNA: TGCGCCAGCAGCTTGTCACAGGGTGTGTTCAATGAGCAGTTCTTC. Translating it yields CASSLSQGVFNEQFF.

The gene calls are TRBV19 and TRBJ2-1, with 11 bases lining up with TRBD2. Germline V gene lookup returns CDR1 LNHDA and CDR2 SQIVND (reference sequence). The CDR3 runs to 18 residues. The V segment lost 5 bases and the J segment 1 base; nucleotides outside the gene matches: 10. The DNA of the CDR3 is TGTGCCAGTAGTGCCTATAGCGGGAGGGCCATTTCCTACAATGAGCAGTTCTTC. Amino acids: CASSAYSGRAISYNEQFF.

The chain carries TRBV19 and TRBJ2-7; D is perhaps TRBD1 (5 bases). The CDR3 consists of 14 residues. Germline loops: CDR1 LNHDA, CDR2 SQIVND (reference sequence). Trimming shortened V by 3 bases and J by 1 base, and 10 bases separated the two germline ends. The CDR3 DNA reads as TGTGCCAGTAGTATGAATGGGGCTTCCTACGAGCAGTACTTC. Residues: CASSMNGASYEQYF.

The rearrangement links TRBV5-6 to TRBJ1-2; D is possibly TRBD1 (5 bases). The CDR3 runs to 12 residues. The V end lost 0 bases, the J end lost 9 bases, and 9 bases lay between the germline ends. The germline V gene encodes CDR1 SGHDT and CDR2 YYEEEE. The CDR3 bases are TGTGCCAGCAGCTTGGCAGGGCGTAGCTACACCTTC. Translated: CASSLAGRSYTF.